These T cell receptor beta chains were read from a single sample in a study of type 1 regulatory T cells. These receptors' antigens are unknown. Using its own MiXCR run on the reads, TCRdb lists one record per CDR3 protein. The data contain about 71,000 distinct CDR3 sequences, around 20% of them singletons. Sequenced material: cultured type 1 regulatory T (Tr1) cells, either the whole culture or a sorted fraction (not recorded which). The receptor set was obtained from a human donor in good health. Each CDR3 is given with its conserved first and last residue. The D gene is left open where the match is weak. The size entry is marked missing in some rows and otherwise reads once, few, many or a size class.

V gene	D gene	J gene	CDR3 length	clone size	CDR3 protein	CDR3 DNA
TRBV20-1	-	TRBJ2-5	9	many	CSARETQYF	TGCAGTGCTAGGGAGACCCAGTACTTC
TRBV5-1	TRBD1	TRBJ1-1	16	-	CASSSSTGAMNTEAFF	TGCGCCAGCAGCTCCTCTACAGGGGCCATGAACACTGAAGCTTTCTTT
TRBV30	-	TRBJ1-2	10	-	CAWSGYGYTF	TGTGCCTGGTCCGGTTATGGCTACACCTTC
TRBV4-3	TRBD2	TRBJ2-1	15	-	CASSQGLAAYNEQFF	TGCGCCAGCAGCCAAGGTCTAGCGGCCTACAATGAGCAGTTCTTC
TRBV13	TRBD2	TRBJ2-7	14	-	CASSRSRGAYEQYF	TGTGCCAGCAGCCGAAGTCGGGGGGCCTACGAGCAGTACTTC
TRBV20-1	-	TRBJ2-5	15	few	CSASATEVFQETQYF	TGCAGTGCTAGTGCTACAGAAGTCTTCCAAGAGACCCAGTACTTC
TRBV20-1	-	TRBJ2-3	13	-	CSAPSTRRDTQYF	TGCAGTGCTCCCTCTACTAGGAGGGATACGCAGTATTTT
TRBV12-3/TRBV12-4	-	TRBJ2-1	14	-	CASRTGTGFNEQFF	TGTGCCAGCAGGACCGGGACTGGATTTAATGAGCAGTTCTTC
TRBV4-2	-	TRBJ2-1	16	few	CASSQDGDPRGNEQFF	TGTGCCAGCAGCCAAGATGGGGACCCCCGGGGCAATGAGCAGTTCTTC
TRBV6-2/TRBV6-3	-	TRBJ2-7	13	many	CAVSRVTGNEQYF	TGTGCCGTATCAAGGGTAACTGGGAACGAGCAGTACTTC
TRBV10-3	-	TRBJ2-5	13	-	CAISSGRGETQYF	TGTGCCATCAGTTCGGGCAGGGGAGAGACCCAGTACTTC
TRBV4-2	-	TRBJ2-2	16	-	CASSQAKGRGRGELFF	TGTGCCAGCAGCCAAGCCAAGGGGCGGGGTAGAGGGGAGCTGTTTTTT
TRBV24-1	-	TRBJ2-5	12	-	CATSRGVETQYF	TGTGCCACCAGTAGGGGGGTCGAGACCCAGTACTTC
TRBV6-5	TRBD1	TRBJ2-1	11	-	CASSQGQGRIF	TGTGCCAGCTCCCAGGGACAGGGGAGGATCTTC
TRBV29-1	-	TRBJ2-1	11	once	CSVGTNNEQFF	TGCAGCGTTGGCACAAACAATGAGCAGTTCTTC
TRBV20-1	TRBD2	TRBJ2-3	17	many	CSAREAKSSGRTDTQYF	TGCAGTGCTAGAGAGGCGAAATCTAGCGGGAGGACAGATACGCAGTATTTT
TRBV6-2/TRBV6-3	TRBD2	TRBJ2-1	16	-	CASRPNLGLAWNEQFF	TGTGCCAGCAGACCGAATTTAGGACTAGCCTGGAATGAGCAGTTCTTC
TRBV5-1	-	TRBJ2-7	15	-	CASSFSDSRSYEQYF	TGCGCCAGCAGCTTCTCTGACAGTCGCTCCTACGAGCAGTACTTC
TRBV12-3/TRBV12-4	TRBD1	TRBJ1-1	15	few	CASSRWTGVGTEAFF	TGTGCCAGCAGCCGATGGACAGGGGTGGGCACTGAAGCTTTCTTT
TRBV15	TRBD2	TRBJ2-7	17	few	CATSSAFSGRSSYEQYF	TGTGCCACCAGCAGTGCCTTTAGCGGGAGGAGCTCCTACGAGCAGTACTTC
TRBV2	-	TRBJ1-2	14	-	CASSDNRGVYGYTF	TGTGCCAGCAGTGACAATCGGGGCGTCTATGGCTACACCTTC
TRBV28	TRBD2	TRBJ2-1	15	-	CASSPTSGFNNEQFF	TGTGCCAGCAGCCCGACTAGCGGGTTCAACAATGAGCAGTTCTTC
TRBV7-2	TRBD2	TRBJ2-1	16	-	CASSALGLAGPNEQFF	TGTGCCAGCAGCGCACTGGGACTAGCGGGCCCCAATGAGCAGTTCTTC
TRBV29-1	TRBD1	TRBJ1-4	13	-	CSVEDRGNEKLFF	TGCAGCGTGGAGGACAGGGGTAATGAAAAACTGTTTTTT
TRBV12-3/TRBV12-4	-	TRBJ1-2	14	many	CASSLVGTSYGYTF	TGTGCCAGCAGCCTGGTGGGGACTAGCTATGGCTACACCTTC